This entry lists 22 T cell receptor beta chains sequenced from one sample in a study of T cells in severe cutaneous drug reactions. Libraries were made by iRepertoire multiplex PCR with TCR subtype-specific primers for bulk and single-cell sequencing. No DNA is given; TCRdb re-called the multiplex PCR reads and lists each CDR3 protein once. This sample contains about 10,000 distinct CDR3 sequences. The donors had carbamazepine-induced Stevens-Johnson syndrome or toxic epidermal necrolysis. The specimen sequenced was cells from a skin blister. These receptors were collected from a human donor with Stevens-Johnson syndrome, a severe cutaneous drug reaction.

The CDR3 sequence is CALSGGGVTGELFF. The V and J genes are TRBV12-3 or TRBV12-4 and TRBJ2-2; TCRdb lists TRBD2, though no DNA is available to test this call. This CDR3 is built from 14 residues.

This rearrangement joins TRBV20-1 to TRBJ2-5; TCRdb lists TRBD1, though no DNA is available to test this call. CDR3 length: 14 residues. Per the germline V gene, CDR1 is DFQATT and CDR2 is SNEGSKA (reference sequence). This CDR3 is CSATRDRGVKTQYF.

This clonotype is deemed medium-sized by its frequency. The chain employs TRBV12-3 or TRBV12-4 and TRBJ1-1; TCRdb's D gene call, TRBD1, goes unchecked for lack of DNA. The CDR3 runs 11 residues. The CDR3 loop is CASSFGPGAFF.

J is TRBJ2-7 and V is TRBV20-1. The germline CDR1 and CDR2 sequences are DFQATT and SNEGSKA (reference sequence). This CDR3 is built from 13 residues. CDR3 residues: CRTTSDRTYEQYF.

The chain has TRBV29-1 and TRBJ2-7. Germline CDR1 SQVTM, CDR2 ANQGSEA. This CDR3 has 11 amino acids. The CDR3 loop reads CSSTVDNGQYF.

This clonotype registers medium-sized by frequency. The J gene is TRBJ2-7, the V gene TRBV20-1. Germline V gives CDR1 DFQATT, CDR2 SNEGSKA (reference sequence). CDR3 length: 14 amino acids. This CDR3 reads CSARAATLSYEQYF.

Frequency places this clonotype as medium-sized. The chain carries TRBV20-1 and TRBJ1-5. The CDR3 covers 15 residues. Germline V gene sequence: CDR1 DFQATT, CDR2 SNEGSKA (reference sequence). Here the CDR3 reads CSAIFTWNSNQPQHF.

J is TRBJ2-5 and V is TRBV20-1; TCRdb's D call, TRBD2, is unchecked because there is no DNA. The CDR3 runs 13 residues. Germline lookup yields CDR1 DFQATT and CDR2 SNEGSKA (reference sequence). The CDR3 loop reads CSEAGLVQETQYF.

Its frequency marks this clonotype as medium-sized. This CDR3 reads CSARPPASSYEQYF. This chain links TRBV20-1 with TRBJ2-7; the TCRdb call, TRBD1, lacks DNA for checking. Germline CDR1 is DFQATT and CDR2 is SNEGSKA (reference sequence). The CDR3 is 14 amino acids.

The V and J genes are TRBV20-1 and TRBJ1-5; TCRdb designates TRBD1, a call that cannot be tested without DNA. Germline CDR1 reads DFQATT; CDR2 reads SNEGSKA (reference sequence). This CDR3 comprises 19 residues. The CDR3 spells CSARRRYDGMFNSNQPQHF.

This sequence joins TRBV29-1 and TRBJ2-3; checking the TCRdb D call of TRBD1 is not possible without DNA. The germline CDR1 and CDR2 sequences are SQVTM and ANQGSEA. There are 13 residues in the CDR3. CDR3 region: CSVGGTITDTQYF.

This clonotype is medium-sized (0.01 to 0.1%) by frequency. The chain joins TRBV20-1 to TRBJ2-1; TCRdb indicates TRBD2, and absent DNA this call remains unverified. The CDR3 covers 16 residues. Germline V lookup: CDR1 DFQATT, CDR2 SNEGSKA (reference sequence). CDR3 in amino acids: CSARDHPGGPMGEQFF.

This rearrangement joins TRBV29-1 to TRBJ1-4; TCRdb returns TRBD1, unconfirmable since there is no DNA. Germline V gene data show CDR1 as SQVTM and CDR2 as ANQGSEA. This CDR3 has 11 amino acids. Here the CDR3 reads CSGERGEKLFF.

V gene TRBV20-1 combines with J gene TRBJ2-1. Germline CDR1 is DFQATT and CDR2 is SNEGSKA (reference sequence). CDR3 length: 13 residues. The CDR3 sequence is CSVEQGSYNEQFF.

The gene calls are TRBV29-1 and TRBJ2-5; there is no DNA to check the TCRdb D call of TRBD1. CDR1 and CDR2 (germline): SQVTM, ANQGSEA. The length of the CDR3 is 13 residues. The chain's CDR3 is CSVEPPVKETQYF.

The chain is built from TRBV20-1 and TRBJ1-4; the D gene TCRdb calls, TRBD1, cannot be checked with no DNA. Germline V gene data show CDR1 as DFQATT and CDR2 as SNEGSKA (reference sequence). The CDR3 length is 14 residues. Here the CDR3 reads CSAREDRHNEKLFF.

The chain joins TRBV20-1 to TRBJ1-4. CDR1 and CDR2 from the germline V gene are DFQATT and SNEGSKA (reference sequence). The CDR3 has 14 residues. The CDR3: CSAPYGTANEKLFF.

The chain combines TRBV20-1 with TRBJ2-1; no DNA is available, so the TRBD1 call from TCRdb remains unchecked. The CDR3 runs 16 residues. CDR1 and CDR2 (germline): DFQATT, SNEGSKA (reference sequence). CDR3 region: CSAQDTGLGRGNEQFF.

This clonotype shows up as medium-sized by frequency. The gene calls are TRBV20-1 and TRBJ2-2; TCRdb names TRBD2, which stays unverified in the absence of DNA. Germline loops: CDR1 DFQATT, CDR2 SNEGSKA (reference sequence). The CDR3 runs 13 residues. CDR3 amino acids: CSAVEGNTGELFF.

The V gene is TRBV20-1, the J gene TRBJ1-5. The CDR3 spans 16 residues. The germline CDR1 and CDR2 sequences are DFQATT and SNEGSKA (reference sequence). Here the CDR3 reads CSARDVTTHSNQPQHF.

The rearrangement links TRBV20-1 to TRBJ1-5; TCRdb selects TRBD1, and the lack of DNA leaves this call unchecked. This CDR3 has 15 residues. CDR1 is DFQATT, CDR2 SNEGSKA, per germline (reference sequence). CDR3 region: CSARAGTGVAQPQHF.

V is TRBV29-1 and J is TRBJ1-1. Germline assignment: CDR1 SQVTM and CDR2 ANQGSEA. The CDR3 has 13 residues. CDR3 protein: CSVEVSKSGEAFF.